This T cell receptor beta chain was sequenced during a study of a mutant IDH1 vaccine in newly diagnosed glioma. Study-wide results and limits: Pseudoprogression appeared unlinked to shifts in leading peripheral T cell clonotypes.

Here immunoSEQ multiplex PCR was the method, and the copy in TCRdb shows in-frame clones only, minus some. The table has about 36,000 clones, 75% to 85% seen once; the top ten hold more than 12%. Sample time point: week 11, during vaccination. Alongside topical imiquimod, each dose of vaccine comprised 300 ug of mutant IDH1 20-mer peptide. Germline V CDR1 and CDR2: MRHNA, SNTAGT. The CDR3 has 16 amino acids. V lost 6 bases and J lost 7, with 25 bases in between. As for this clone: Its antigen is not known.

This sample comprised peripheral blood mononuclear cells (PBMCs), obtained from a glioma patient whose treatment included an IDH1 peptide vaccine. The receptor was isolated from a young woman with glioma. Some clones in this sample may be carry-over from other donors' samples. The V call is TRBV6-4, the J call TRBJ2-7; tentative D call: TRBD2 (7 bases). CDR3 nucleotide sequence: TGTGCCAGCAGGGCCCCGGGGGGCCCATGTGCGAGGGAGCAGTACTTC. Translation gives CASRAPGGPCAREQYF.